This TCR beta chain was profiled in a study of blood T cell repertoires in COVID-19. Original processing notes: From reference gene primer amplification, estimates of nucleated cell counts were derived. Measured with immunoSEQ multiplex PCR; TCRdb has only the in-frame clones, and not every one. V, J and clone size derive from that table, while D and trimming were established from the DNA sequence. Among 350,000 to 400,000 clones listed, 88% were seen once. Germline loops: CDR1 SQVTM, CDR2 ANQGSEA. V lost 3 bases, J lost 8 bases, and 11 bases lay in between. The CDR3 covers 11 residues. Clinical history as reported by participants underpinned cohort assignment. Either two negative PCRs, clearance, or symptom resolution qualified Cohort 3 donors as recovered.

Sequenced input: PBMCs or T cells enriched from blood (not recorded which). The chain links TRBV29-1 to TRBJ2-7; D is undetermined. This receptor was obtained from a woman between 18 and 30 years old who had recovered from COVID-19. The CDR3 region has the DNA TGCAGCGTTGAGGTCGACACGAAGCAGTACTTC. Protein: CSVEVDTKQYF.